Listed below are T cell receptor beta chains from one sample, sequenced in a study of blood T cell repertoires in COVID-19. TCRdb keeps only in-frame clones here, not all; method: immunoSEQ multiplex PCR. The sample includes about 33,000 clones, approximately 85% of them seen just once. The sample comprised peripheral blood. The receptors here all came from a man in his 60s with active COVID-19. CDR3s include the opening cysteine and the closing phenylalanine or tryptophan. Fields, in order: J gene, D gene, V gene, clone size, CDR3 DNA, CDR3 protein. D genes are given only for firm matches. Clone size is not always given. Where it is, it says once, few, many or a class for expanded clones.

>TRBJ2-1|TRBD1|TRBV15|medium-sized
TGTGCCACCAGCAGAATTCCCCCGGGACAGGGGGCGGGTGAGCAGTTCTTC
CATSRIPPGQGAGEQFF
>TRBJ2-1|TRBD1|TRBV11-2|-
TGTGCCAGCAGCTTGTTACACAAGACAGGGAGTTACAATGAGCAGTTCTTC
CASSLLHKTGSYNEQFF
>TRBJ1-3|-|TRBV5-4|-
TGTGCCAGCAGCCCCGACCCGGGGGTCTCCGGAAACACCATATATTTT
CASSPDPGVSGNTIYF
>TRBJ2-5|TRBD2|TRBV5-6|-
TGTGCCAGCAGCCCCATGGCGGGAGGTGGGCAAGAGACCCAGTACTTC
CASSPMAGGGQETQYF
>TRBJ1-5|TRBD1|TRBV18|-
TGTGCCAGCTCCTGGACAGGGGAACGCAATCAGCCCCAGCATTTT
CASSWTGERNQPQHF
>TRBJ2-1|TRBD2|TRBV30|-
TGTGCCTGGAGTGGAAGCGGGAGCAATGAGCAGTTCTTC
CAWSGSGSNEQFF
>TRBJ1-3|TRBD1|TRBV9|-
TGTGCCAGCAGTGGGACAGGCATTTCCTCTGGAAACACCATATATTTT
CASSGTGISSGNTIYF
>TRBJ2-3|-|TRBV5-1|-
TGCGCCAGCAGCGTGGCAGGCTTCACAGATACGCAGTATTTT
CASSVAGFTDTQYF
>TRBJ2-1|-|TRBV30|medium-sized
TGTGCCTGGAGTGTTGGCTTCTACAATGAGCAGTTCTTC
CAWSVGFYNEQFF
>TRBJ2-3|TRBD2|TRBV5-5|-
TGTGCCAGCAGCAGACCGATTATAGCGGGAGGGTTTGGAGATACGCAGTATTTT
CASSRPIIAGGFGDTQYF
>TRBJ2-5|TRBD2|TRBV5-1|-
TGCGCCAGCAGTTATGATGGGGGAGGGCCGGCGGGGACCCAGTACTTC
CASSYDGGGPAGTQYF
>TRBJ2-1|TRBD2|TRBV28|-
TGTGCCAGCACCCCAGGGACTAGCGGGAGAAAAGAGCAGTTCTTC
CASTPGTSGRKEQFF
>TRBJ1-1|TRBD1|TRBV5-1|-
TGCGCCAGCAGCTTCACAGGGACAGCGAACACTGAAGCTTTCTTT
CASSFTGTANTEAFF
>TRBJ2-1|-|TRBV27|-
TGTGCCAGCAGTTTGCCTAGCGGAGTGGGGACATACAATGAGCAGTTCTTC
CASSLPSGVGTYNEQFF
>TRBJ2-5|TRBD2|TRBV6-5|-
TGTGCCAGCACCGTGGGGCTAGCGGGAGTGGAGACCCAGTACTTC
CASTVGLAGVETQYF
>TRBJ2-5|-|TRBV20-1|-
TGCAGTGCTAGTAAGGTGGCGGGACGGGGAGAGACCCAGTACTTC
CSASKVAGRGETQYF
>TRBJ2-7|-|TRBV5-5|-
TGTGCCAGCAGCTTTAGCGGTGCCTACGAGCAGTACTTC
CASSFSGAYEQYF
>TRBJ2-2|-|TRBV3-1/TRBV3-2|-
TGTGCCAGCAGCCAAGGTGTGGCGGTAAACACCGGGGAGCTGTTTTTT
CASSQGVAVNTGELFF
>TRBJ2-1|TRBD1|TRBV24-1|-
TGTGCCACCGGAACCTCCTCCAAGACAGGGGCGAATGAGCAGTTCTTC
CATGTSSKTGANEQFF
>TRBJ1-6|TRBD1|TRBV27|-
TGTGCCAGCAGTCCTCTCGCGACAGGGCCGGGGACACCCCTCCACTTT
CASSPLATGPGTPLHF
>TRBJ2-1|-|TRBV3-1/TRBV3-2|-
TGTGCCAGCAGCCAAGATCTTAATGAGCAGTTCTTC
CASSQDLNEQFF
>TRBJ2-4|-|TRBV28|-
TGTGCCAGCGGGCCCCGGATCTTAGCCAAAAACATTCAGTACTTC
CASGPRILAKNIQYF
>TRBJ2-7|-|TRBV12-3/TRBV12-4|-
TGTGCCAGCAGCTCAACAGGGCGCGGGCAGTACTTC
CASSSTGRGQYF
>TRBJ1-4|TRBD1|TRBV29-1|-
TGCAGCGTTCGTCTTGACAGGGGAAGGGGTAATGAAAAACTGTTTTTT
CSVRLDRGRGNEKLFF
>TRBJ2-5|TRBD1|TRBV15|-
TGTGCCACCAGCGGAAGGGGTCAAGGGACAGGGTTCGTAGAGACCCAGTACTTC
CATSGRGQGTGFVETQYF
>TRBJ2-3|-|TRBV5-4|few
TGTGCCAGCAGCTTGTCGTCAGATACGCAGTATTTT
CASSLSSDTQYF
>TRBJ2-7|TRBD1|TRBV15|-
TGTGCCACCAGCATAAGTGAGGGGGACAGGATCCACGAGCAGTACTTC
CATSISEGDRIHEQYF
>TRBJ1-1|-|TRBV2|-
TGTGCAGGGGTAGGGCAGCCCGGCACTGAAGCTTTCTTT
CAGVGQPGTEAFF
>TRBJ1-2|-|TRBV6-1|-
TGTGCCAGCAGTGAACGAGGGGGGGGAGGTGGCTACACCTTC
CASSERGGGGGYTF
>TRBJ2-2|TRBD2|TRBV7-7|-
TGTGCTAGCAGCCAAATAGCGGGAGTAGCCGGGGAGCTGTTTTTT
CASSQIAGVAGELFF
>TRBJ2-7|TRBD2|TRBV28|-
TGTGCCAGCAGTTCCTTACCTACTCAATTTAGCGGGAGCTACGAGCAGTACTTC
CASSSLPTQFSGSYEQYF
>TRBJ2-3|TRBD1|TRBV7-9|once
TGTGCCAGCAGCAAAGGGACAGGGGGCACAGATACGCAGTATTTT
CASSKGTGGTDTQYF
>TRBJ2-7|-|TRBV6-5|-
TGTGCCAGCAGTTCCCTCCAGGGTTATGCCTCCTACGAGCAGTACTTC
CASSSLQGYASYEQYF
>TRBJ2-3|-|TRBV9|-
TGTGCCAGCGGCGGGTCGGGGAAACACACAGATACGCAGTATTTT
CASGGSGKHTDTQYF
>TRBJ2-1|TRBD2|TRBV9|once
TGTGCCAGCAGCGTTAGGACTAGCGATCCACATGAGCAGTTCTTC
CASSVRTSDPHEQFF
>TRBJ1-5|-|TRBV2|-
TGTGCCAGCAAAGGGGGGGGCCTTAGCAATCAGCCCCAGCATTTT
CASKGGGLSNQPQHF
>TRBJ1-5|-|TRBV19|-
TGTGCCAGTATTATCGGGGGGCGGGTCGGCAATCAGCCCCAGCATTTT
CASIIGGRVGNQPQHF
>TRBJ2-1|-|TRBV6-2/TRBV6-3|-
TGTGCCAGCAGTTACCGAGGGAAAAGCTCCTACAATGAGCAGTTCTTC
CASSYRGKSSYNEQFF
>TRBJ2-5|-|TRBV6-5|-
TGTGCCAGCAGTCCCTTCGGCAGGGCGGTGAAGACCCAGTACTTC
CASSPFGRAVKTQYF
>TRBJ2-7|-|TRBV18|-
TGTGCCAGCTCCACCACTGCCTACGAGCAGTACTTC
CASSTTAYEQYF